This T cell receptor beta chain is drawn from a study of T cells in Graves' hyperthyroidism and ophthalmopathy. General study results and limits: Blood shared most expanded thyroid clonotypes above 0.001. Ophthalmopathy was told apart from stable hyperthyroidism by a 13 V-J model.

The CDR3 length is 16 residues. Germline values: CDR1 SQVTM, CDR2 ANQGSEA. V lost 0 bases and J lost 3, with 16 bases in between. Using RNA transcripts as the source, TCR beta CDR3 regions were amplified. First-round RT-PCR with HTBI primers amplified the TCR CDR3 region. TCRdb reprocessed the multiplex PCR reads via MiXCR and lists one record per CDR3 protein. Among some 270,000 distinct CDR3 sequences listed, approximately 12% were seen once. The study based diagnoses on clinical symptoms, serum thyroxine and TRAb, thyroid ultrasound and orbital computed tomography. This clonotype has just a few counts. The antigen is not known.

This sequence joins TRBV29-1 and TRBJ2-3, with TRBD2 as a possible D gene (6 bases). Sequenced input: blood. The clonotype originates from a woman between 25 and 40 years old with Graves' hyperthyroidism that later progressed to Graves' ophthalmopathy. CDR3 sequence: CSVEDMGGGLTDTQYF. The DNA for the CDR3 is TGCAGCGTTGAAGATATGGGGGGAGGACTAACAGATACGCAGTATTTT.